The 4 T cell receptor beta chains below come from one sample, sequenced in a study of beta chain features in type 1 diabetes. The study's findings and limits: Moderate yet significant TCRB CDR3 shortening was seen in Type 1 diabetes patients in all four CD4+ subsets.

These receptors have no identified antigens. The isolated RNA, all of it, was reverse transcribed, so expressed TCRB transcripts were what got sequenced. Clones were sequenced by immunoSEQ multiplex PCR, and TCRdb holds only the in-frame ones, with some missing. This sample carries hundreds of thousands of clones, around 15% of them seen once, and the ten largest clones take about 0.017%. Sequenced material: naive CD4+ T cells from blood. These receptors originate from a man younger than 40 with type 1 diabetes.

The chain has TRBV2 and TRBJ2-4; TRBD1 matches at 9 bases. Per the germline V gene, CDR1 is SNHLY and CDR2 is FYNNEI. The CDR3 is 12 amino acids. Trimming removed 6 bases from V and 12 bases from J; junction bases left unmatched: 6. CDR3 bases: TGTGCCAGCAGCGAACAGGGGGCGCGTCAGTACTTC. As protein: CASSEQGARQYF.

The V and J genes are TRBV14 and TRBJ2-2, with D hard to call. The CDR3 contains 14 residues. Germline CDR1 reads SGHDN; CDR2 reads FVKESK. The V and J ends lost 5 bases and 1 base respectively, with 8 bases between them. The CDR3 nucleotides are TGTGCCAGCAGCGGCCAGATGAACACCGGGGAGCTGTTTTTT. It codes for CASSGQMNTGELFF.

The genes are TRBV5-1 and TRBJ2-5; 10 bases align to TRBD1. Germline CDR1 reads SGHRS; CDR2 reads YFSETQ. The CDR3 runs to 15 residues. V was pared by 4 bases and J by 4 bases, with 7 bases of the junction left unmatched. CDR3 nucleotides: TGCGCCAGCAGCCTAGGACAGGGGGAAGGAGAGACCCAGTACTTC. Translation gives CASSLGQGEGETQYF.

Only a few counts were recorded for this clone. CDR3 sequence: CASSLGAGKNTGELFF. CDR3 coding DNA: TGTGCCAGCAGCTTGGGGGCAGGGAAGAACACCGGGGAGCTGTTTTTT. The chain has TRBV5-4 and TRBJ2-2; maybe TRBD1 (5 bases). V lost 0 bases and J 1 base, leaving 10 bases between the germline ends. Germline CDR1 SGHNT, CDR2 YYREEE (reference sequence). The CDR3 has 16 residues. The complete variable domain, with remaining parts taken from reference TRBV5-4 and TRBJ2-2, reads ETGVTQSPTHLIKTRGQQVTLRCSSQSGHNTVSWYQQALGQGPQFIFQYYREEENGRGNFPPRFSGLQFPNYSSELNVNALELDDSALYLCASSLGAGKNTGELFFGEGSRLTVL.